The 4 T cell receptor beta chains presented below share a single source sample, sequenced in a study of identical twins. Using its own MiXCR run on the 5' RACE reads, TCRdb lists one record per CDR3 protein. The table records 450,000 to 650,000 distinct CDR3 sequences, nearly 10% of them present only once. This sample was also put to use in a study of yellow fever vaccine responses in identical twins.

The sequenced material came from PBMCs. The receptors come from a woman aged 18 to 35 in good health.

This clonotype came up a few times. V usage is TRBV29-1 and J usage is TRBJ1-2, with 8 bases lining up with TRBD1. Looked up from germline, CDR1 is SQVTM and CDR2 is ANQGSEA. This CDR3 contains 14 residues. V lost 3 bases, J lost 3 bases, and 6 bases stayed unmatched. CDR3 sequence (DNA): TGCAGCGTTGATGTACAGGGGGAATACTATGGCTACACCTTC. Its translation: CSVDVQGEYYGYTF. Full variable domain (rest looked up from reference TRBV29-1 and TRBJ1-2): SAVISQKPSRDICQRGTSLTIQCQVDSQVTMMFWYRQQPGQSLTLIATANQGSEATYESGFVIDKFPISRPNLTFSTLTVSNMSPEDSSIYLCSVDVQGEYYGYTFGSGTRLTVV.

This clonotype has more than one count but fewer than ten. The CDR3 protein is CASSLNSAGGLYEQYF. In nucleotides, the CDR3 is TGCGCCAGCAGCTTGAATTCGGCAGGGGGCCTCTACGAGCAGTACTTC. The J gene is TRBJ2-7, the V gene TRBV5-1; 8 nucleotides agree with TRBD1. CDR3 length: 16 amino acids. Germline values: CDR1 SGHRS, CDR2 YFSETQ. V was pared by 1 base and J by 3 bases, with 9 bases of the junction left unmatched.

This sequence joins TRBV12-3 or TRBV12-4 and TRBJ2-1; tentative D call: TRBD2 (5 bases). V lost 2 bases and J 1 base, leaving 9 bases between the germline ends. The CDR3 totals 15 residues. CDR3 DNA: TGTGCCAGCAGTTTAATAGAGGGATCCTACAATGAGCAGTTCTTC. Translation gives CASSLIEGSYNEQFF.

This clonotype was detected only a few times. The chain employs TRBV25-1 and TRBJ2-1; 9 bases agree with TRBD2. CDR1 MGHDK and CDR2 SYGVNS come from the germline V gene. With V trimmed by 2 bases and J by 6 bases, 2 bases remained unmatched. The CDR3 is 14 residues long. The CDR3 sequence: CASSEVGLANEQFF. DNA for the CDR3: TGTGCCAGCAGTGAAGTGGGACTAGCCAATGAGCAGTTCTTC.